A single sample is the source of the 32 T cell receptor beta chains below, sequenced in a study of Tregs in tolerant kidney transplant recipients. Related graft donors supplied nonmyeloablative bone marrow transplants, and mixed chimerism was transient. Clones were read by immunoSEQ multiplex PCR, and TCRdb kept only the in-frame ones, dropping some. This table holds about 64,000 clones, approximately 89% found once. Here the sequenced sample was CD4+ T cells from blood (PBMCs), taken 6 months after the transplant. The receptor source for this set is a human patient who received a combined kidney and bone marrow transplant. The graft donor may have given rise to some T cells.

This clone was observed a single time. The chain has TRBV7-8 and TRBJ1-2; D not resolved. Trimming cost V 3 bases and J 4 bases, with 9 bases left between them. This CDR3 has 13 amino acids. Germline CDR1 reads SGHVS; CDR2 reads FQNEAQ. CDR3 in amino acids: CASSFPVGYGYTF. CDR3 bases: TGTGCCAGCAGCTTCCCGGTTGGCTATGGCTACACCTTC.

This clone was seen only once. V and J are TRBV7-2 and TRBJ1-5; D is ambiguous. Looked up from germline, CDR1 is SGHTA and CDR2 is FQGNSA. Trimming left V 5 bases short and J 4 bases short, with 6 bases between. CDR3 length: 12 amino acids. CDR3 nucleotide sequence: TGTGCCAGCAGCCCCTTTAATCAGCCCCAGCATTTT. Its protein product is CASSPFNQPQHF.

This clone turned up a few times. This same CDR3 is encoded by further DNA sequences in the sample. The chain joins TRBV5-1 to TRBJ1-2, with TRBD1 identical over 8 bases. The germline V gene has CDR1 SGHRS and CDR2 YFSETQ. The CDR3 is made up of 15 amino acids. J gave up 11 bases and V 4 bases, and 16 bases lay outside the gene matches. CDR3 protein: CASSPEPQGAGFYTF. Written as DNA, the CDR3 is TGCGCCAGCAGCCCGGAACCGCAGGGGGCCGGATTTTACACCTTC.

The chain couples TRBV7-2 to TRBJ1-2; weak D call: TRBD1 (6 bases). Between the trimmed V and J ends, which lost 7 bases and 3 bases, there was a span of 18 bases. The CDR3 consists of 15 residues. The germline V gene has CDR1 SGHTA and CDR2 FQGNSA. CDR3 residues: CASTYGRGRDYGYTF. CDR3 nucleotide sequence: TGTGCCAGCACCTATGGGAGGGGGAGAGACTATGGCTACACCTTC.

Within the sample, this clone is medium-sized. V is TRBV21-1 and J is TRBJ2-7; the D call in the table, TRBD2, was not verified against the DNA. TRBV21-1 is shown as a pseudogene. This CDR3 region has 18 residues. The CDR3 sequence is CASSKGRLRDCNSYEQYF. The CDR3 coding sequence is TGTGCCAGCAGCAAAGGCCGCCTCCGGGACTGCAACTCCTACGAGCAGTACTTC.

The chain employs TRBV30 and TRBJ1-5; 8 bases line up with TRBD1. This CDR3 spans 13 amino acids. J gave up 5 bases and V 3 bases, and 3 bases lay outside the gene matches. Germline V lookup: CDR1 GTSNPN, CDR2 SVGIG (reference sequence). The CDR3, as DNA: TGTGCCTGGAGGGACAGGGTTCATCAGCCCCAGCATTTT. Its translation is CAWRDRVHQPQHF. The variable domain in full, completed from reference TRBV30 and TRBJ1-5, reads SQTIHQWPATLVQPVGSPLSLECTVEGTSNPNLYWYRQAAGRGLQLLFYSVGIGQISSEVPQNLSASRPQDRQFILSSKKLLLSDSGFYLCAWRDRVHQPQHFGDGTRLSIL.

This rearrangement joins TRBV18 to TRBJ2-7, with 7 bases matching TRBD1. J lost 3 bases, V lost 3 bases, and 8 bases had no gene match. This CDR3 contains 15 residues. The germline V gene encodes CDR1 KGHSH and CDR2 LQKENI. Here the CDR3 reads CASSPKDRLYYEQYF. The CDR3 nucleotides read TGTGCCAGCTCACCGAAGGACAGGTTATACTACGAGCAGTACTTC.

CDR3 bases: TGTGCCAGCAGCTTAATGAGTAACTATGGCTACACCTTC. This codes for CASSLMSNYGYTF. The chain is built from TRBV7-9 and TRBJ1-2, with D uncertain. The CDR3 loop spans 13 amino acids. Germline values: CDR1 SEHNR, CDR2 FQNEAQ (reference sequence). Trimming shortened V by 2 bases and J by 1 base, and 5 bases separated the two germline ends.

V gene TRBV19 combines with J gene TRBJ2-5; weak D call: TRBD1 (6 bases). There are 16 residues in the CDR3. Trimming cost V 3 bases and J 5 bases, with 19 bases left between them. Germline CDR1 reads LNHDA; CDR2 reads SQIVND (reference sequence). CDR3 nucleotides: TGTGCCAGTAGTATTGGCCCGGCAGGGGCCCAGGAGACCCAGTACTTC. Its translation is CASSIGPAGAQETQYF.

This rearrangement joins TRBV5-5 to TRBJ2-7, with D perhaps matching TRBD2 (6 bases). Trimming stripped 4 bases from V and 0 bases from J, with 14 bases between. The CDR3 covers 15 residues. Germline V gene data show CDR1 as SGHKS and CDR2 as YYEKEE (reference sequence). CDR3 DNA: TGTGCCAGCAGCGGGAGGACTCTTAGCTCCTACGAGCAGTACTTC. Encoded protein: CASSGRTLSSYEQYF.

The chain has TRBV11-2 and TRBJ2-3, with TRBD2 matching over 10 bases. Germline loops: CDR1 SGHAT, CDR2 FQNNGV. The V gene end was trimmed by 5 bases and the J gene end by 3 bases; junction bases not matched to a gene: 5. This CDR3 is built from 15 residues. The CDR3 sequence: CASSKLAGNTDTQYF. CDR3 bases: TGTGCCAGCAGCAAACTAGCGGGGAATACAGATACGCAGTATTTT.

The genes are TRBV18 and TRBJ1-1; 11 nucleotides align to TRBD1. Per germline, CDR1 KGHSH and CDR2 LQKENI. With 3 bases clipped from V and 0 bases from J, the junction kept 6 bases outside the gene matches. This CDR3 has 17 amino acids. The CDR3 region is CASSPGTGGLMNTEAFF. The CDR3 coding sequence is TGTGCCAGCTCACCTGGGACAGGGGGGTTGATGAACACTGAAGCTTTCTTT.

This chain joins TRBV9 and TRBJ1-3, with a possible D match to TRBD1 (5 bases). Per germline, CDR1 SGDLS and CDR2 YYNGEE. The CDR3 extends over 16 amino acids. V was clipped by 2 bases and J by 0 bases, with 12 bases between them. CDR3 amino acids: CASSVTGTYSGNTIYF. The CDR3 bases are TGTGCCAGCAGCGTTACCGGGACTTACTCTGGAAACACCATATATTTT.

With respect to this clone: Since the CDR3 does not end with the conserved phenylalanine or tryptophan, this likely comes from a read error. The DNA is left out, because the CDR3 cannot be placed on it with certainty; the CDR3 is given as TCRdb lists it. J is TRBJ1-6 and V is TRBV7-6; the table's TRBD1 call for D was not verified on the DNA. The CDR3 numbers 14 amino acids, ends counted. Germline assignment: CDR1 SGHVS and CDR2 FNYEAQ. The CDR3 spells CASSFGQSTRAGEL.

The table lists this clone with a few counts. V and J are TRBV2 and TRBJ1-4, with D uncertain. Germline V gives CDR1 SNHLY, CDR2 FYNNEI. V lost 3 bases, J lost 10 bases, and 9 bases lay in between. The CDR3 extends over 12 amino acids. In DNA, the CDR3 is TGTGCCAGCAGTGACAGGCAACTAAAACTGTTTTTT. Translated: CASSDRQLKLFF.

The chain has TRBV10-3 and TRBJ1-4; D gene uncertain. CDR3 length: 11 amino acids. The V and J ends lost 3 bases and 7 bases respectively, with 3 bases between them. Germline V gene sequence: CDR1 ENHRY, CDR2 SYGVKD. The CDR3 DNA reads TGTGCCATCAGTGACGGTGAAAAACTGTTTTTT. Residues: CAISDGEKLFF.

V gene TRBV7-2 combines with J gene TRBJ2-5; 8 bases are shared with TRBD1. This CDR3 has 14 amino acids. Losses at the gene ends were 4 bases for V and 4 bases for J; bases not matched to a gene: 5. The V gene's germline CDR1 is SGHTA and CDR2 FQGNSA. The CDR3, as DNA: TGTGCCAGCAGCTCCAGGGGGCGGTCAGAGACCCAGTACTTC. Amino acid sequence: CASSSRGRSETQYF.

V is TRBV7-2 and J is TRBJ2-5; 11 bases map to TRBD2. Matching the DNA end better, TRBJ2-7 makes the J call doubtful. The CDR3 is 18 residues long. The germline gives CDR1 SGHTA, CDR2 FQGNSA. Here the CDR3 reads CASSLVSSGRGSSYEQYF. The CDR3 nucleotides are TGTGCCAGCAGCTTAGTGAGTAGCGGGAGGGGTAGTTCCTACGAGCAGTACTTC.

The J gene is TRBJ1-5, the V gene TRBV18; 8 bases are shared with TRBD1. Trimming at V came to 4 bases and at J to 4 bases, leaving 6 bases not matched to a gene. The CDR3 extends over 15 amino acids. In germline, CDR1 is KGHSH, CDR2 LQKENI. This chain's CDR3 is CASSRQGASNQPQHF. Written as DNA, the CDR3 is TGTGCCAGCTCACGCCAGGGGGCAAGTAATCAGCCCCAGCATTTT.

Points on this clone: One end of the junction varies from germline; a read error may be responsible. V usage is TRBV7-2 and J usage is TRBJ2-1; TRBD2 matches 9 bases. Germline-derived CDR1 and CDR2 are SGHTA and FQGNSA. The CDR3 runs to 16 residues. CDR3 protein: CASSLGAGGRGNEQFF. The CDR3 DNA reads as TGTGCCAGCAGTTTAGGGGCGGGAGGGAGGGGGAATGAGCAGTTCTTC.

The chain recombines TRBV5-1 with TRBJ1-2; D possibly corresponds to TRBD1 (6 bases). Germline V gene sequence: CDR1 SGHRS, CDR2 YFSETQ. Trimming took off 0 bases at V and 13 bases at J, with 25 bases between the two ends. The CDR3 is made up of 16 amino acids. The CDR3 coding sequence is TGCGCCAGCAGCTTGGTAGTGATGGGGACATTTAAGGCACTCACCTTC. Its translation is CASSLVVMGTFKALTF.

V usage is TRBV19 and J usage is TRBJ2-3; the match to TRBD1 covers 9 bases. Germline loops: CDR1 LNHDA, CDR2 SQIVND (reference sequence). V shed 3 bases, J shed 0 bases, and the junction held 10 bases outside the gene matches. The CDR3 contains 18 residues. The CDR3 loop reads CASSIGGQGFGSTDTQYF. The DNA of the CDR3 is TGTGCCAGTAGTATTGGCGGACAGGGGTTTGGGAGCACAGATACGCAGTATTTT.

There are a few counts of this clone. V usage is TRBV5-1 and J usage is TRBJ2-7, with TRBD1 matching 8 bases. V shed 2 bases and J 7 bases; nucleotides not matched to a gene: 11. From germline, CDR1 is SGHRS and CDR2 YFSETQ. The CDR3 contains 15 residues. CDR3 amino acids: CASSFPGTGLEEQYF. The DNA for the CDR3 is TGCGCCAGCAGCTTCCCTGGGACAGGCCTAGAGGAGCAGTACTTC.

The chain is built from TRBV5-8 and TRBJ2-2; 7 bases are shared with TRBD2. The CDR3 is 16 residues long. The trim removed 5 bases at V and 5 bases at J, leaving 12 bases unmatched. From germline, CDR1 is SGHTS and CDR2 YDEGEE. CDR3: CASRSLAGVRTGELFF. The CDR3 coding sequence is TGTGCCAGCAGATCCTTGGCGGGAGTTAGGACCGGGGAGCTGTTTTTT.

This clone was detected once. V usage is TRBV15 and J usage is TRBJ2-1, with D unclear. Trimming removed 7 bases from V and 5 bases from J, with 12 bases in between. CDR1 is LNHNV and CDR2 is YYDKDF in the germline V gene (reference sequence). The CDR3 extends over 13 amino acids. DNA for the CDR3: TGTGCCACCACTCGTGGGCAGCACAATGAGCAGTTCTTC. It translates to CATTRGQHNEQFF.

CDR3 coding DNA: TGTGCCAGCGCCTATACCCTTGCCTCTACTCTAGCGGCCTCCTACGAGCAGTACTTC. Protein: CASAYTLASTLAASYEQYF. The rearrangement links TRBV11-1 to TRBJ2-7; 7 nucleotides line up with TRBD2. This CDR3 spans 19 amino acids. CDR1 is SGHAT and CDR2 is FQDESV in the germline V gene (reference sequence). Unmatched junction bases numbered 22, after V lost 8 bases and J lost 0 bases.

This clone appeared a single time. The chain's CDR3 is CSVGPGGGNGYTF. The CDR3 DNA sequence: TGCAGCGTTGGACCCGGAGGCGGAAATGGCTACACCTTC. The chain uses TRBV29-1 and TRBJ1-2; the D is unclear. CDR1 SQVTM and CDR2 ANQGSEA come from the germline V gene. The V gene lost 4 bases and the J gene lost 6 bases, with 15 bases spanning the gap. The CDR3 loop spans 13 amino acids.

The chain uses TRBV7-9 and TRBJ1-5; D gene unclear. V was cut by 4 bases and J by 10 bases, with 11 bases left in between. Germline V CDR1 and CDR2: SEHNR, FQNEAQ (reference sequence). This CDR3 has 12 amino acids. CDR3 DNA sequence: TGTGCCAGCAGCTATGCGGTCAGCCCCCAGCATTTT. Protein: CASSYAVSPQHF. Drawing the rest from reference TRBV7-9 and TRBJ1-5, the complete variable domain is DTGVSQNPRHKITKRGQNVTFRCDPISEHNRLYWYRQTLGQGPEFLTYFQNEAQLEKSRLLSDRFSAERPKGSFSTLEIQRTEQGDSAMYLCASSYAVSPQHFGDGTRLSIL.

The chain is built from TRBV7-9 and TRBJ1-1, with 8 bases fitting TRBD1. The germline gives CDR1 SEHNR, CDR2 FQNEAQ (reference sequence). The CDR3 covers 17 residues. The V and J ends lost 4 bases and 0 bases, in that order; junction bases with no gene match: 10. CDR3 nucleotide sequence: TGTGCCAGCAGCTCAACCCCAGGACAGGGTATGAACACTGAAGCTTTCTTT. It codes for CASSSTPGQGMNTEAFF.

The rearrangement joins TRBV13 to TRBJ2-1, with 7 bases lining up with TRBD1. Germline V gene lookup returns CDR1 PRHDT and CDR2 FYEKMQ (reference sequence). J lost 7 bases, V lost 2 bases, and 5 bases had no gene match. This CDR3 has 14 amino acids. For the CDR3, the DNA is TGTGCCAGCAGCTTAACGACAGGGTGGAATGAGCAGTTCTTC. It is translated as CASSLTTGWNEQFF.

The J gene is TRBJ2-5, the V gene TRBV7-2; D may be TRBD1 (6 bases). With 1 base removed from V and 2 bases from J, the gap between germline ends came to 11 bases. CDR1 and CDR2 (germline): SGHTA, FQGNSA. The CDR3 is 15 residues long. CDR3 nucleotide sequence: TGTGCCAGCAGCTTAGTAACAGGGAATCAAGAGACCCAGTACTTC. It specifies CASSLVTGNQETQYF.

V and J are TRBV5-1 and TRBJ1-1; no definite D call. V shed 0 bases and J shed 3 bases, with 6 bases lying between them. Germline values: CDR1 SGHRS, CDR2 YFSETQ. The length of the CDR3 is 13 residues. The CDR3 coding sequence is TGCGCCAGCAGCTTGGTTCTCGACACTGAAGCTTTCTTT. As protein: CASSLVLDTEAFF.